The rows below give T cell receptor beta chains drawn from one sample of a study of T cell changes during pregnancy in multiple sclerosis. Here immunoSEQ multiplex PCR was the method, and the copy in TCRdb shows in-frame clones only, minus some. Among some 45,000 clones listed, around 90% were seen once. Sequencing was performed on CD4+ T cells from peripheral blood mononuclear cells, taken after pregnancy. Every receptor here comes from a female donor with multiple sclerosis, enrolled in a pregnancy study. The CDR3 runs from the conserved cysteine through the conserved F or W. A D gene is named only where the DNA matches it firmly. Clone sizes are given selectively: once, few, many, or a class where the clone is expanded.

V	D	J	size	DNA	CDR3
TRBV5-1	NA	TRBJ1-1	NA	TGCGCCAGCAGCTTGTCAGGGCCTGGGAACACTGAAGCTTTCTTT	CASSLSGPGNTEAFF
TRBV29-1	NA	TRBJ1-2	NA	TGCAGCGTTGGTCAGGGTCTCTATGGCTACACCTTC	CSVGQGLYGYTF
TRBV5-1	TRBD1	TRBJ2-5	NA	TGCGCCAGCAGCTGGGCCCAGGGACAGACCCAGGAGACCCAGTACTTC	CASSWAQGQTQETQYF
TRBV13	TRBD2	TRBJ2-1	NA	TGTGCCAGCAGACCGCCTGAACAGGGGCCACGGACTAGCGGGGATTACAATGAGCAGTTCTTC	CASRPPEQGPRTSGDYNEQFF
TRBV11-2	NA	TRBJ1-6	NA	TGTGCCAGCAGCTCAATAAAAGGCGGGAAAAGGGATAATTCACCCCTCCACTTT	CASSSIKGGKRDNSPLHF
TRBV7-2	TRBD1	TRBJ2-1	NA	TGTGCCAGCAGCCGGGGGGGGACAGGGGGTTACAATGAGCAGTTCTTC	CASSRGGTGGYNEQFF
TRBV5-5	TRBD2	TRBJ2-7	once	TGTGCCAGCAGCCCGGGACTAGCGGTACGGGAGCAGTACTTC	CASSPGLAVREQYF
TRBV19	NA	TRBJ1-2	NA	TGTGCCAGTAGTATAGGGGACATGGAGGAGGGCTACACCTTC	CASSIGDMEEGYTF
TRBV7-2	NA	TRBJ1-2	NA	TGTGCCAGCAGCTTAGGTGGGGAGGGTGGCTACACCTTC	CASSLGGEGGYTF
TRBV30	NA	TRBJ2-3	NA	TGTGCCTGGAGAGCGGTACCCACAGATACGCAGTATTTT	CAWRAVPTDTQYF
TRBV5-1	NA	TRBJ2-1	NA	TGCGCCAGCGCCAGCACAGGGTCCGACAATGAGCAGTTCTTC	CASASTGSDNEQFF
TRBV6-5	TRBD1	TRBJ2-1	NA	TGTGCCAGCAGCAGCCGACAGGGGTGGAGGAATGAGCAGTTCTTC	CASSSRQGWRNEQFF
TRBV5-1	TRBD2	TRBJ2-3	NA	TGCGCCAGCAGCTTCGCCCTAACCCTAGCGGAGCGCACAGATACGCAGTATTTT	CASSFALTLAERTDTQYF
TRBV27	NA	TRBJ2-7	few	TGTGCCAGCAGGGCCTCGGACAACTCCTACGAGCAGTACTTC	CASRASDNSYEQYF
TRBV2	NA	TRBJ2-7	NA	TGTGCCAGCACAGGGTCAACCTACGAGCAGTACTTC	CASTGSTYEQYF
TRBV21-1	NA	TRBJ2-4	NA	TGTGCCAGCAGCCTCTCGGCGGGGAAAAACATTCAGTACTTC	CASSLSAGKNIQYF
TRBV4-1	NA	TRBJ1-2	NA	TGCGCCAGCAGCCCTTTCCGAGACAGCTCCTATGGCTACACCTTC	CASSPFRDSSYGYTF
TRBV30	NA	TRBJ1-3	NA	TGTGCCTGGAGTGCTGGCCAGGCGACGAACACCATATATTTT	CAWSAGQATNTIYF
TRBV18	TRBD1	TRBJ2-5	NA	TGTGCCAGCTCACCGCCCGGGACAGAAGAGACCCAGTACTTC	CASSPPGTEETQYF
TRBV5-1	TRBD1	TRBJ1-5	NA	TGCGCCAGCAGCTTGGTAGGGGGCGATCAGCCCCAGCATTTT	CASSLVGGDQPQHF
TRBV5-1	TRBD1	TRBJ1-1	NA	TGCGCCAGCAGCTCCGGGACAGGGCGGGACACTGAAGCTTTCTTT	CASSSGTGRDTEAFF
TRBV2	TRBD1	TRBJ2-5	NA	TGTGCCAGCAGTGCCGGGGGACAGGGTGAGAGGGAGACCCAGTACTTC	CASSAGGQGERETQYF
TRBV7-9	TRBD1	TRBJ2-7	NA	TGTGCCAGCAGTCATCCCCGCGACAGGGGCTACGAGCAGTACTTC	CASSHPRDRGYEQYF
TRBV27	TRBD2	TRBJ2-7	NA	TGTGCCAGCAGAAGAGCGGGGGGGCTCTACGAGCAGTACTTC	CASRRAGGLYEQYF
TRBV9	NA	TRBJ2-5	NA	TGTGCCAGCAGCGTAGTAGTTAGCCAAGAGACCCAGTACTTC	CASSVVVSQETQYF
TRBV27	TRBD1	TRBJ1-5	NA	TGTGCCAGCAGTTCTACAGGGGGATATCAGCCCCAGCATTTT	CASSSTGGYQPQHF
TRBV2	NA	TRBJ1-2	NA	TGTGCCAGCAGTGAAGGGCTTGGCCCCAACTATGGCTACACCTTC	CASSEGLGPNYGYTF
TRBV7-3	TRBD1	TRBJ2-1	NA	TGTGCCAGCAGCCAGGGGGGACAGGGCTACAATGAGCAGTTCTTC	CASSQGGQGYNEQFF
TRBV12-2	NA	TRBJ2-3	NA	NA	CASRFALGAGGRGQYF
TRBV9	TRBD1	TRBJ2-7	NA	TGTGCCAGCAGCTCCGGACAGGGGCCCTCCTACGAGCAGTACTTC	CASSSGQGPSYEQYF
TRBV28	TRBD1	TRBJ1-6	NA	TGTGCCAGCAGGGCGACAGGGGGCGGCTATAATTCACCCCTCCACTTT	CASRATGGGYNSPLHF
TRBV30	TRBD2	TRBJ2-3	NA	TGTGCCTGGAGTCCCGCGGGGGGGAGCACAGATACGCAGTATTTT	CAWSPAGGSTDTQYF
TRBV30	NA	TRBJ2-7	once	TGTGCCTGTACCCCAGGGGCGGACTACGAGCAGTACTTC	CACTPGADYEQYF
TRBV9	TRBD2	TRBJ2-2	NA	TGTGCCAGCAGCGTAACTAGCGGGGGGACCGGGGAGCTGTTTTTT	CASSVTSGGTGELFF
TRBV23-1	TRBD2	TRBJ2-1	NA	TGCGCCAGCAGTCATGGAGCGGGGGGGGCAGACTCCTACAATGAGCAGTTCTTC	CASSHGAGGADSYNEQFF
TRBV18	NA	TRBJ1-2	NA	TGTGCCAGCTCACCTCGACAGGCGGTAAACTATGGCTACACCTTC	CASSPRQAVNYGYTF
TRBV10-2	NA	TRBJ2-5	NA	TGCGCCAGCAGTGAGTCGAACCGGGCCCAGTACTTC	CASSESNRAQYF
TRBV18	NA	TRBJ1-1	NA	TGTGCCAGCTCACCGGACTGGAGGGCCGCTGAAGCTTTCTTT	CASSPDWRAAEAFF
TRBV18	NA	TRBJ1-2	NA	TGTGCCAGCTCACCCGTCCCTTATGGCTACACCTTC	CASSPVPYGYTF
TRBV7-9	NA	TRBJ2-5	NA	TGTGCCAGCAGCTTAGTGAGGGAGACCCAGTACTTC	CASSLVRETQYF
TRBV5-1	TRBD1	TRBJ1-1	NA	TGCGCCAGCGGCCAGGGGGCGGAGGACACTGAAGCTTTCTTT	CASGQGAEDTEAFF
TRBV7-2	TRBD1	TRBJ1-2	NA	TGTGCCAGCAGCCCCGTGTACGGACAGGGGGCCTTGGGCTACACCTTC	CASSPVYGQGALGYTF
TRBV27	NA	TRBJ1-1	once	TGTGCCAGCAGTTTTTTGCAGACAGACACTGAAGCTTTCTTT	CASSFLQTDTEAFF
TRBV6-1	NA	TRBJ1-2	NA	TGTGCCAGCCGGGCTAACTATGGCTACACCTTC	CASRANYGYTF
TRBV5-1	NA	TRBJ2-7	NA	TGCGCCAGCAGCTTAAAGACAGGTAGTTTATACGAGCAGTACTTC	CASSLKTGSLYEQYF
TRBV28	NA	TRBJ1-4	NA	TGTGCCAGCAGTATACCGGGACCAGGGGATGAAAAACTGTTTTTT	CASSIPGPGDEKLFF
TRBV7-9	NA	TRBJ1-1	NA	TGTGCCAGCAGCTTAATGAGGGCCACTGAAGCTTTCTTT	CASSLMRATEAFF
TRBV30	NA	TRBJ2-5	NA	TGTGCCTGGAGTCCTAAGAGGGAGACCCAGTACTTC	CAWSPKRETQYF
TRBV10-3	TRBD2	TRBJ2-5	NA	TGTGCCATCAGCCGACTAGCGGGGCTAGGAGAGACCCAGTACTTC	CAISRLAGLGETQYF
TRBV5-4	NA	TRBJ1-5	few	TGTGCCAGCAGCGTCGAGGGAAATCAGCCCCAGCATTTT	CASSVEGNQPQHF
TRBV29-1	TRBD1	TRBJ2-5	NA	TGCAGCGTTGAGGCGGTCGGGACAGGGAGGGAGACCCAGTACTTC	CSVEAVGTGRETQYF
TRBV30	TRBD1	TRBJ1-6	NA	TGTGCCTGGAGTAGGGACAGCAATTCACCCCTCCACTTT	CAWSRDSNSPLHF
TRBV4-1	NA	TRBJ2-7	NA	TGCGCCAGCAGCCTGGAGAACTGGAGCTCCTACGAGCAGTACTTC	CASSLENWSSYEQYF
TRBV7-7	TRBD2	TRBJ2-1	NA	TGTGCTAGCAGCTTAGGGACTAGCGGGGAGCAGTTCTTC	CASSLGTSGEQFF
TRBV18	NA	TRBJ1-1	few	TGTGCCAGCTCCCAATCTCAGCGCGGGAACACTGAAGCTTTCTTT	CASSQSQRGNTEAFF